The T cell receptor beta chain described here comes from a study of shared clonotypes between healthy human individuals. Trimming took 3 bases from V and 3 from J; bases not matched to a gene: 5. The CDR3 contains 17 residues. Germline V gives CDR1 LGHNA, CDR2 YSLEER. A deep-level run was used for the assay. The assay was immunoSEQ multiplex PCR, and TCRdb's table has in-frame clones only and misses some. The sample lists 550,000 to 600,000 clones, around 77% occurring once. Findings of the study overall: The authors expected sequencing depth to affect clonotype sharing among donors.

Tens of millions of PBMCs went into genomic DNA for unsorted samples. As concerns this clone: No antigen is known for it.

The gene calls are TRBV4-3 and TRBJ2-4, with 13 bases fitting TRBD2. Sequenced sample: PBMCs. The sequence derives from a woman aged 40 to 50 in good health. Some clones in this sample may be carry-over from other donors' samples. CDR3 DNA sequence: TGCGCCAGCAGCCAGGGGACTAGCGGGACGAGCAAAAACATTCAGTACTTC. Its translation: CASSQGTSGTSKNIQYF.